One and the same sample provided the 29 T cell receptor beta chains below, sequenced in a study of patients and donors after allogeneic stem cell transplantation. TCRdb passed the RT-PCR reads through MiXCR, listing each CDR3 protein once. This sample has approximately 160,000 distinct CDR3 sequences; approximately 28% occur once, and the top ten carry about 3%. Material for sequencing was blood, either unsorted or a sorted T cell fraction (not recorded which). The receptors were gathered from a human donor who was either an allogeneic HSCT recipient or a stem cell or donor lymphocyte infusion donor (not recorded which). It is not recorded whose cells these are; they may come from a transplant donor.

The rearrangement links TRBV7-9 to TRBJ1-6; no clear D. Germline-derived CDR1 and CDR2 are SEHNR and FQNEAQ (reference sequence). CDR3 length equals 15 residues. V lost 8 bases and J 5 bases, leaving 16 bases between the germline ends. This chain's CDR3 is CASGLQRENNSPLHF. The CDR3 DNA follows: TGTGCCAGCGGGTTACAAAGAGAAAATAATTCACCCCTCCACTTT.

The CDR3 region is CASSTHRVVSNQPQHF. CDR3 DNA sequence: TGTGCCAGCAGCACCCACAGGGTTGTTAGCAATCAGCCCCAGCATTTT. This chain connects TRBV6-2 or TRBV6-3 to TRBJ1-5; D is perhaps TRBD1 (6 bases). The germline gives CDR1 MNHEY, CDR2 SVGEGT. The CDR3 is 16 residues long. V lost 6 bases, J lost 0 bases, and 15 bases lay in between.

This clonotype was seen a handful of times. The CDR3 bases are TGTGCCAGCAGTGAATGGTTCCCCCCAGGGGCCCAAAACACTGAAGCTTTCTTT. It codes for CASSEWFPPGAQNTEAFF. The rearrangement links TRBV25-1 to TRBJ1-1; D possibly corresponds to TRBD1 (6 bases). This CDR3 spans 18 amino acids. The V and J ends lost 1 base and 2 bases respectively, with 20 bases between them. Germline lookup yields CDR1 MGHDK and CDR2 SYGVNS. Full variable domain (missing parts from reference TRBV25-1 and TRBJ1-1): EADIYQTPRYLVIGTGKKITLECSQTMGHDKMYWYQQDPGMELHLIHYSYGVNSTEKGDLSSESTVSRIRTEHFPLTLESARPSHTSQYLCASSEWFPPGAQNTEAFFGQGTRLTVV.

This clonotype was picked up a small number of times. The J gene is TRBJ1-2, the V gene TRBV21-1; TRBD1 is taken as the D call from the table, unchecked against the DNA. TRBV21-1 is given as a pseudogene. CDR3 length equals 16 residues. The CDR3 region is CASSKERDQTNYGYTF. In DNA, the CDR3 is TGTGCCAGCAGCAAAGAACGGGACCAAACTAACTATGGCTACACCTTC.

The V call is TRBV5-1, the J call TRBJ1-1, with D tentatively TRBD1 (5 bases). The CDR3 runs to 14 residues. Germline assignment: CDR1 SGHRS and CDR2 YFSETQ. Trimming shortened V by 6 bases and J by 1 base, and 13 bases separated the two germline ends. The chain's CDR3 is CASNRGVPNTEAFF. In nucleotides, the CDR3 is TGCGCCAGCAACCGGGGGGTGCCGAACACTGAAGCTTTCTTT.

The chain has TRBV4-3 and TRBJ2-2; D remains unclear. CDR3 length: 13 residues. CDR1 LGHNA and CDR2 YSLEER come from the germline V gene. V was cut by 4 bases and J by 3 bases, with 6 bases left in between. The DNA of the CDR3 is TGCGCCAGCAGCCGGGATGACACCGGGGAGCTGTTTTTT. Amino acid sequence: CASSRDDTGELFF.

The V gene is TRBV29-1, the J gene TRBJ2-4, with unresolved D. Trimming shortened V by 3 bases and J by 0 bases, and 6 bases separated the two germline ends. This CDR3 has 13 amino acids. Germline CDR1 reads SQVTM; CDR2 reads ANQGSEA. CDR3 in DNA: TGCAGCGTTGAGACCCTAGCCAAAAACATTCAGTACTTC. Amino acids: CSVETLAKNIQYF.

This chain connects TRBV7-9 to TRBJ1-3, with D unresolved. V gave up 2 bases and J gave up 3 bases, with 14 bases separating them. Germline CDR1 is SEHNR and CDR2 is FQNEAQ (reference sequence). The CDR3 runs to 16 residues. This CDR3 is CASSLWMVADGNTIYF. The CDR3 DNA follows: TGTGCCAGCAGCTTATGGATGGTAGCTGATGGAAACACCATATATTTT.

This clonotype was seen once. This chain links TRBV16 with TRBJ2-7; no definite D call. The CDR3 has 14 residues. Germline-derived CDR1 and CDR2 are KGHSY and FQNENV. Trimming took 3 bases from V and 7 from J, leaving 16 bases between them. CDR3 region: CASSHFDGLGEQYF. CDR3 nucleotides: TGTGCCAGCAGCCATTTCGACGGCTTGGGGGAGCAGTACTTC.

The CDR3 region is CASRGTGVDQETQYF. The CDR3 nucleotides read TGTGCCAGCAGGGGGACAGGGGTAGATCAAGAGACCCAGTACTTC. The chain recombines TRBV3-1 with TRBJ2-5, with 10 nucleotides matching TRBD1. CDR1 and CDR2 from the germline V gene are LGHDT and YNNKEL (reference sequence). With 6 bases clipped from V and 2 bases from J, the junction kept 6 bases outside the gene matches. This CDR3 has 15 residues.

This chain connects TRBV25-1 to TRBJ1-1, with 7 bases identical to TRBD1. The CDR3 runs 13 residues. The V and J ends lost 10 bases and 0 bases, in that order; junction bases with no gene match: 5. CDR1 and CDR2 from the germline V gene are MGHDK and SYGVNS. The chain's CDR3 is CATQGDMNTEAFF. The CDR3 DNA reads as TGTGCCACCCAGGGGGACATGAACACTGAAGCTTTCTTT.

The gene calls are TRBV10-3 and TRBJ2-7; D not resolved. V was pared by 11 bases and J by 0 bases, with 20 bases between. The CDR3 has 15 amino acids. Germline CDR1 and CDR2: ENHRY and SYGVKD. The CDR3: CAARNSDLSSYEQYF. In DNA form, the CDR3 reads TGTGCCGCCCGCAACTCCGACCTGAGCTCCTACGAGCAGTACTTC.

This clonotype showed up just a few times. The CDR3 sequence: CASSRSLPSGNTIYF. The CDR3 DNA is TGTGCCAGCAGTCGGAGCCTACCCTCTGGAAACACCATATATTTT. The chain joins TRBV12-3 or TRBV12-4 to TRBJ1-3, with D uncertain. Trimming shortened V by 5 bases and J by 0 bases, and 11 bases separated the two germline ends. This CDR3 spans 15 amino acids.

This clonotype was counted many times. The rearrangement uses TRBV11-1 and TRBJ1-1, with D unclear. Trimming shortened V by 2 bases and J by 3 bases, and 7 bases separated the two germline ends. The CDR3 loop spans 13 amino acids. Per germline, CDR1 SGHAT and CDR2 FQDESV (reference sequence). DNA for the CDR3: TGTGCCAGCAGCTTAACACACTACACTGAAGCTTTCTTT. Protein: CASSLTHYTEAFF.

The V and J genes are TRBV20-1 and TRBJ2-7, with 9 bases that match TRBD1. The CDR3 has 13 amino acids. Trimming took 4 bases from V and 2 from J; bases not matched to a gene: 3. From germline, CDR1 is DFQATT and CDR2 SNEGSKA (reference sequence). DNA of the CDR3: TGCAGTGCTAACAGGGGGCGCGCCTACGAGCAGTACTTC. Residues: CSANRGRAYEQYF.

Only a few counts were recorded for this clonotype. CDR3 amino acids: CSAKGHQNTEAFF. The CDR3 bases are TGCAGTGCCAAAGGACACCAGAACACTGAAGCTTTCTTT. The rearrangement links TRBV20-1 to TRBJ1-1; TRBD1 is a possible D gene (5 bases). This CDR3 is built from 13 residues. V was clipped by 6 bases and J by 1 base, with 12 bases between them. Germline V CDR1 and CDR2: DFQATT, SNEGSKA (reference sequence).

This clonotype has only a few counts. This chain connects TRBV20-1 to TRBJ2-7; possibly TRBD2 for D (6 bases). The CDR3 contains 14 residues. The V end was cut by 3 bases, the J end by 4 bases, with 16 bases between. Germline values: CDR1 DFQATT, CDR2 SNEGSKA (reference sequence). The CDR3 region has the DNA TGCAGTGCTAGGGGACTGGCCTCGGGTTACGAGCAGTACTTC. Its translation is CSARGLASGYEQYF.

The chain uses TRBV6-6 and TRBJ2-7; possible D gene TRBD2, 6 bases. Trimming removed 7 bases at V and 6 bases at J, with 13 bases between. The CDR3 sequence is 12 residues long. Germline CDR1 and CDR2: MNHNY and SVGAGI (reference sequence). CDR3 DNA: TGTGCCAGCACCCGGGGAGGTATCGAGCAGTACTTC. Its protein product is CASTRGGIEQYF.

This chain links TRBV21-1 with TRBJ2-1; the table's D gene call, TRBD2, was not cross checked with the DNA. TRBV21-1 is a documented pseudogene. The CDR3 spans 18 residues. CDR3 coding DNA: TGTGCCAGCAGCAAAGCCATGACTAGCGGGAGGGCAGACAATGAGCAGTTCTTC. Encoded protein: CASSKAMTSGRADNEQFF.

The rearrangement uses TRBV11-1 and TRBJ2-1; D is unresolved. Germline values: CDR1 SGHAT, CDR2 FQDESV (reference sequence). V was pared by 2 bases and J by 4 bases, with 12 bases between. There are 15 residues in the CDR3. The CDR3 sequence is CASSLLLGGYNEQFF. The CDR3 bases are TGTGCCAGCAGCTTACTCCTTGGCGGATACAATGAGCAGTTCTTC.

V usage is TRBV9 and J usage is TRBJ2-3; tentatively, D is TRBD1 (6 bases). Germline V gene data show CDR1 as SGDLS and CDR2 as YYNGEE. Trimming took off 7 bases at V and 0 bases at J, with 15 bases between the two ends. CDR3 length: 15 amino acids. The CDR3 reads CASSQGLTSTDTQYF. In nucleotides, the CDR3 is TGTGCCAGCTCGCAGGGGTTGACTAGCACAGATACGCAGTATTTT.

This chain connects TRBV7-8 to TRBJ2-3, with 7 bases lining up with TRBD1. Germline assignment: CDR1 SGHVS and CDR2 FQNEAQ. With V trimmed by 2 bases and J by 4 bases, 6 bases remained unmatched. This CDR3 is 15 amino acids long. The CDR3: CASSLTGEHADTQYF. The CDR3 nucleotides are TGTGCCAGCAGCTTAACAGGGGAGCACGCAGATACGCAGTATTTT.

This clonotype was observed a few times. V is TRBV20-1 and J is TRBJ2-1; 7 nucleotides align to TRBD2. The CDR3 runs 15 residues. CDR1 and CDR2 (germline): DFQATT, SNEGSKA (reference sequence). V dropped 0 bases and J dropped 6; count of bases not matched to a gene: 8. The CDR3 nucleotides read TGCAGTGCTAGAGATGCCGGGAGGCCCCTCAATGAGCAGTTCTTC. Encoded protein: CSARDAGRPLNEQFF.

This clonotype was counted a few times. The chain recombines TRBV4-2 with TRBJ2-5; D possibly uses TRBD1 or TRBD2 (5 bases each). Germline-derived CDR1 and CDR2 are LGHNA and YNFKEQ. This CDR3 spans 15 amino acids. Trimming left V 4 bases short and J 2 bases short, with 14 bases between. CDR3 sequence (DNA): TGTGCCAGCAGCCCGACCCGAGGGGTGCAAGAGACCCAGTACTTC. Translating gives CASSPTRGVQETQYF.

The CDR3 DNA reads TGTGCCAGCAGTGAAGGGACAAGCTATGGCTACACCTTC. This gives the protein CASSEGTSYGYTF. The gene calls are TRBV25-1 and TRBJ1-2; possible D gene TRBD1, 6 bases. Per germline, CDR1 MGHDK and CDR2 SYGVNS. The CDR3 totals 13 residues. The V gene lost 2 bases and the J gene lost 4 bases, with 8 bases spanning the gap.

The chain couples TRBV5-5 to TRBJ1-6; 9 nucleotides match TRBD1. After removal of 3 bases from V and 0 bases from J, the junction contained 10 bases not matched to a gene. In germline, CDR1 is SGHKS, CDR2 YYEKEE (reference sequence). The CDR3 runs 19 residues. In nucleotides, the CDR3 is TGTGCCAGCAGCTGGAAGGCCGGGACAGGGAGCTCCTATAATTCACCCCTCCACTTT. Protein: CASSWKAGTGSSYNSPLHF.

This clonotype was recorded a few times. J is TRBJ2-7 and V is TRBV3-1; D is undetermined. The CDR3 is 17 amino acids. Germline CDR1 and CDR2: LGHDT and YNNKEL (reference sequence). Trimming pared 4 bases from V and 4 bases from J, leaving 23 bases between. In nucleotides, the CDR3 is TGTGCCAGCAGCCCCAGGTCCGGGTTCAGCCGGGTTTACGAGCAGTACTTC. As protein: CASSPRSGFSRVYEQYF.

In its sample, this clonotype was seen many times. The chain uses TRBV29-1 and TRBJ1-1; D is undetermined. This CDR3 has 13 residues. Germline V gene lookup returns CDR1 SQVTM and CDR2 ANQGSEA. Trimming cost V 2 bases and J 4 bases, with 11 bases left between them. CDR3 loop: CSVETQIFTEAFF. The CDR3 DNA is TGCAGCGTTGAAACACAGATTTTCACTGAAGCTTTCTTT.

This clonotype has a handful of counts. The chain employs TRBV7-9 and TRBJ1-1; a weak D match, TRBD1 (5 bases). The V and J ends lost 5 bases and 10 bases respectively, with 14 bases between them. The length of the CDR3 is 12 residues. The germline gives CDR1 SEHNR, CDR2 FQNEAQ (reference sequence). DNA for the CDR3: TGTGCCAGCAGCCGCCAGGGAGGGCTAGCTTTCTTT. It encodes CASSRQGGLAFF.